The T cell receptor beta chain under discussion was sequenced for a study of early T cells in non-severe SARS-CoV-2 infection. V shed 4 bases and J shed 7 bases, with 13 bases lying between them. CDR1 is SQVTM, CDR2 ANQGSEA, per germline. The CDR3 is made up of 12 amino acids. Each single cDNA molecule received a unique molecular identifier. A single record per CDR3 protein comes from TCRdb applying MiXCR to the 5' RACE reads. The sample lists 50,000 to 65,000 distinct CDR3 sequences; 12% were seen once. Sequences were obtained from whole blood. This rearrangement joins TRBV29-1 to TRBJ1-2; tentatively, D is TRBD1 (6 bases). The receptor comes from an adult who was a healthcare worker with PCR-confirmed SARS-CoV-2 infection or an uninfected control (not recorded which). The CDR3 nucleotides read TGCAGCGTTGTGCAGGGGATTATTGGCTACACCTTC. Translated, it gives CSVVQGIIGYTF.